The 2 T cell receptor beta chains reported below all come from one sample, sequenced in a study of T-cell memory formation after mild COVID-19. TCRdb processed the 5' RACE reads anew with MiXCR; each CDR3 protein has one entry. The repertoire holds 400,000 or so distinct CDR3 sequences, with about 20% as singletons. The material sequenced was PBMCs or a T cell subset sorted from them (not recorded which). These receptors were obtained from an adult woman who had mild COVID-19 (a few samples of this study predate the infection). Cell type and time point are not known.

This clonotype appeared a few times. The rearrangement links TRBV7-9 to TRBJ1-2; 9 bases agree with TRBD1. The CDR3 runs to 11 residues. V lost 5 bases and J lost 12; bases outside the gene matches: 4. Per the germline V gene, CDR1 is SEHNR and CDR2 is FQNEAQ (reference sequence). The CDR3 nucleotides read TGTGCCAGCAGCCAAGGACAGGGGAACACCTTC. Amino acid sequence: CASSQGQGNTF.

The genes are TRBV6-1 and TRBJ1-2; 9 positions agree with TRBD1. The V gene end was trimmed by 3 bases and the J gene end by 9 bases; junction bases not matched to a gene: 5. This CDR3 comprises 13 residues. CDR1 MNHNS and CDR2 SASEGT come from the germline V gene. CDR3 protein: CASSEGQGLSYTF. Here the CDR3 DNA reads TGTGCCAGCAGTGAGGGACAGGGATTAAGCTACACCTTC.